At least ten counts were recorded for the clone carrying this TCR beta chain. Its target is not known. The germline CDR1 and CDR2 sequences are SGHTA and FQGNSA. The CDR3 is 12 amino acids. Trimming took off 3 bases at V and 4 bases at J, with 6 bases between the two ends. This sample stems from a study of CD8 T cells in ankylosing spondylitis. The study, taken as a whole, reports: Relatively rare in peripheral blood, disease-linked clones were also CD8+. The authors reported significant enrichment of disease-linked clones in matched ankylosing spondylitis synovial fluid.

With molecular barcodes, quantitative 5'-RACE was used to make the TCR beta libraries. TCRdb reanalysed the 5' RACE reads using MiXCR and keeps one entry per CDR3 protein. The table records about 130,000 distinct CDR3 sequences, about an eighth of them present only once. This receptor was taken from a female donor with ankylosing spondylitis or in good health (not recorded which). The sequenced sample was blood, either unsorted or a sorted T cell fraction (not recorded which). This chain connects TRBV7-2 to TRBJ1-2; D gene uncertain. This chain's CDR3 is CASSFPAYGYTF. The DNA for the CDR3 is TGTGCCAGCAGCTTCCCAGCCTATGGCTACACCTTC.